This TCR beta chain comes out of a study of blood T cell repertoires in COVID-19. In the study overall: Sites in the United States, Italy and Spain provided acute and convalescent COVID-19 samples. Sample material is recorded as cDNA or gDNA derived from T cells, B-cell-depleted T cells, or PBMCs.

Authors' processing steps: The authors estimated nucleated cell counts from reference gene primer amplification. Sequenced by immunoSEQ multiplex PCR; TCRdb stores in-frame clones only, minus some. V, J and clone size reflect that table, while D and trimming were determined from the DNA. The table shows thousands of clones, with 90% occurring only once. V shed 5 bases and J shed 2 bases, with 15 bases lying between them. From germline, CDR1 is LNHNV and CDR2 YYDKDF (reference sequence). The CDR3 is 15 residues long. The TCR was taken from a man aged 55 to 70 with acute or convalescent COVID-19. What was sequenced was peripheral blood. The chain combines TRBV15 with TRBJ2-5; TRBD2 might be the D (6 bases). The CDR3 bases are TGTGCCACCAGCCGCGGGATGGCGGATCAAGAGACCCAGTACTTC. Protein product: CATSRGMADQETQYF.